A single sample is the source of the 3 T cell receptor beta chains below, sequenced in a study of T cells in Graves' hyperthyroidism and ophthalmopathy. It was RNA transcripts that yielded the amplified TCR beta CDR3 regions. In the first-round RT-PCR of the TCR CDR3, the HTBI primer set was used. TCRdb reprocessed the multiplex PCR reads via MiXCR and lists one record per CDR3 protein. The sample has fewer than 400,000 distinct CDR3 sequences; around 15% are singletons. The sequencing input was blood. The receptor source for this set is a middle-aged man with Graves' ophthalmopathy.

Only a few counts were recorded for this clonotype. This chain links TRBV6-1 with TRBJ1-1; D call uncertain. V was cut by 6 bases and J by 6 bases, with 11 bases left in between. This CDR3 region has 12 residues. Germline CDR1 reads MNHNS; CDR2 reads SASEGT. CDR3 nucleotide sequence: TGTGCCAGCAGCTATGAGTTTGCTGAAGCTTTCTTT. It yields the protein CASSYEFAEAFF.

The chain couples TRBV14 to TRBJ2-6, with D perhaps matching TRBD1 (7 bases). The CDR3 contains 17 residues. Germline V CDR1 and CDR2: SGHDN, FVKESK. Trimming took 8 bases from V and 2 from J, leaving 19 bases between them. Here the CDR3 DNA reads TGTGCCAGCTCACCCCGCAGGGGGGTCACTGGGGCCAACGTCCTGACTTTC. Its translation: CASSPRRGVTGANVLTF.

CDR3 residues: CASTITSGSDTQYF. Written as DNA, the CDR3 is TGTGCCAGCACCATCACTAGCGGGAGCGATACGCAGTATTTT. V is TRBV2 and J is TRBJ2-3; 11 nucleotides line up with TRBD2. The CDR3 loop spans 14 amino acids. Germline V CDR1 and CDR2: SNHLY, FYNNEI. Losses at the gene ends were 7 bases for V and 6 bases for J; bases not matched to a gene: 6.